The 27 T cell receptor beta chains listed next were all sequenced from one sample in a study of blood T cells in healthy people across ages. Using a J-beta primer mix together with a sample-barcoded 5' primer, a second PCR was run for roughly 6 to 11 cycles. Each CDR3 protein gets one entry after TCRdb re-called the 5' RACE reads with MiXCR. The top ten clones hold around a sixth of a sample with about 780,000 distinct CDR3 sequences, around 50% of them seen once. The sequenced sample was blood. The receptors stem from a man aged 80 or over in good health.

This CDR3 is CATSSSGNEQYF. Written as DNA, the CDR3 is TGTGCCACCAGCAGTAGCGGGAATGAGCAGTACTTC. The rearrangement uses TRBV15 and TRBJ2-5; 8 bases are a match to TRBD2. Germline lookup yields CDR1 LNHNV and CDR2 YYDKDF (reference sequence). V trimming: 3 bases; J trimming: 11 bases; junction bases outside the gene matches: 5. This CDR3 spans 12 amino acids.

V is TRBV29-1 and J is TRBJ2-1; 8 bases map to TRBD2. This CDR3 has 15 residues. V was pared by 4 bases and J by 2 bases, with 7 bases of the junction left unmatched. From germline, CDR1 is SQVTM and CDR2 ANQGSEA. CDR3 residues: CSVGGLGGTYNEQFF. In DNA form, the CDR3 reads TGCAGCGTTGGGGGACTAGGAGGAACCTACAATGAGCAGTTCTTC.

Comment on this clonotype: Germline is not matched at one junction end, which may reflect a read error. J is TRBJ2-1 and V is TRBV30; 8 bases fit TRBD2. The germline V gene has CDR1 GTSNPN and CDR2 SVGIG (reference sequence). This CDR3 region has 15 residues. CDR3 DNA: TGTACCTGGAGTGTACTCGCGGGAGGAGGCAATGGGCAGTTCTTC. Its translation: CTWSVLAGGGNGQFF.

The chain combines TRBV11-2 with TRBJ2-3; D might be TRBD1 or TRBD2, each matching 5 bases. The CDR3 contains 13 residues. Germline V lookup: CDR1 SGHAT, CDR2 FQNNGV. The ends were cut back, 1 base at V and 10 bases at J, with 12 bases in the middle. The CDR3 is CASSLGDPDPQYF. The CDR3 nucleotides are TGTGCCAGCAGCTTAGGGGACCCCGACCCGCAGTATTTT.

This clonotype has at least ten counts. CDR3 bases: TGTGCCAGCAGTGAAGGGCCTTACAATTCACCCCTCCACTTT. Its translation is CASSEGPYNSPLHF. V and J are TRBV25-1 and TRBJ1-6; D is undetermined. This CDR3 comprises 14 residues. The germline gives CDR1 MGHDK, CDR2 SYGVNS. V dropped 2 bases and J dropped 7 bases, with 9 bases sitting between them.

The chain recombines TRBV20-1 with TRBJ1-6; D remains ambiguous. The CDR3 has 12 residues. Trimming stripped 3 bases from V and 13 bases from J, with 13 bases between. CDR1 and CDR2 from the germline V gene are DFQATT and SNEGSKA (reference sequence). The CDR3 is CSASGPDLPLHF. In nucleotides, the CDR3 is TGCAGTGCTAGTGGCCCGGATTTGCCCCTCCACTTT.

Many counts were recorded for this clonotype. The chain couples TRBV27 to TRBJ2-5, with D perhaps matching TRBD1 (5 bases). V was trimmed by 4 bases and J by 5 bases, leaving 11 bases between them. Germline V gene lookup returns CDR1 MNHEY and CDR2 SMNVEV (reference sequence). The CDR3 contains 13 residues. The CDR3 sequence is CASSSQVWETQYF. The CDR3 region has the DNA TGTGCCAGCAGTTCACAGGTTTGGGAGACCCAGTACTTC.

The chain joins TRBV7-2 to TRBJ2-2; possible D gene TRBD2, 6 bases. Trimming removed 4 bases at V and 4 bases at J, with 13 bases between. Looked up from germline, CDR1 is SGHTA and CDR2 is FQGNSA. There are 15 residues in the CDR3. The CDR3 loop is CASSSTGGPTGELFF. DNA for the CDR3: TGTGCCAGCAGCTCCACAGGAGGGCCCACCGGGGAGCTGTTTTTT.

The CDR3 coding sequence is TGTGCCAGCACCATTGGCTCAGGGGGCTATGGCTACACCTTC. It encodes CASTIGSGGYGYTF. The gene calls are TRBV12-3 or TRBV12-4 and TRBJ1-2, with 7 nucleotides matching TRBD1. This CDR3 is built from 14 residues. J lost 4 bases, V lost 7 bases, and 9 bases had no gene match.

The V gene is TRBV19, the J gene TRBJ2-1, with 7 bases fitting TRBD2. The length of the CDR3 is 16 residues. The junction had 8 bases not matched to a gene; V was cut back by 6 bases and J by 0 bases. Germline assignment: CDR1 LNHDA and CDR2 SQIVND (reference sequence). CDR3 region: CASRRGGGSSYNEQFF. CDR3 coding DNA: TGTGCCAGTAGAAGGGGCGGCGGGAGCTCCTACAATGAGCAGTTCTTC.

The chain joins TRBV12-3 or TRBV12-4 to TRBJ2-1, with unresolved D. The DNA end favors TRBJ2-7, so the J call may be wrong. The CDR3 runs 15 residues. The CDR3 loop reads CASTLTNPSYNEQYF. Written as DNA, the CDR3 is TGTGCCAGCACCTTGACAAACCCCTCCTACAATGAGCAGTACTTC.

This clonotype showed up just a few times. The rearrangement links TRBV12-3 or TRBV12-4 to TRBJ2-4, with D tentatively TRBD1 (6 bases). Trimming left V 5 bases short and J 6 bases short, with 14 bases between. The CDR3 loop spans 14 amino acids. The CDR3 protein is CASSPDIGGNIQYF. The CDR3 bases are TGTGCCAGCAGTCCAGACATAGGGGGAAACATTCAGTACTTC.

This clonotype was seen ten or more times. J is TRBJ1-5 and V is TRBV20-1, with D unresolved. Looked up from germline, CDR1 is DFQATT and CDR2 is SNEGSKA (reference sequence). V lost 4 bases and J lost 2, with 12 bases in between. The CDR3 has 14 amino acids. The CDR3 region is CSATTIDGNQPQHF. DNA of the CDR3: TGCAGTGCTACTACCATCGATGGCAATCAGCCCCAGCATTTT.

As DNA, the CDR3 is TGCAGCGTTGTGACTAGCGGGGGCCAAGAGACCCAGTACTTC. Residues: CSVVTSGGQETQYF. V gene TRBV29-1 combines with J gene TRBJ2-5; TRBD2 matches 12 bases. Trimming cost V 4 bases and J 1 base; bases outside gene matches: 1. Germline assignment: CDR1 SQVTM and CDR2 ANQGSEA. The CDR3 is made up of 14 amino acids.

This chain uses TRBV7-9 with TRBJ2-5; 13 bases are a match to TRBD2. CDR1 is SEHNR, CDR2 FQNEAQ, per germline (reference sequence). V gave up 5 bases and J gave up 11 bases; unmatched junction bases: 11. This CDR3 has 15 amino acids. CDR3 DNA sequence: TGTGCCAGCAGCCCCCGGACTAGCGGGGGAGGTGAGCAGTACTTC. Amino acid sequence: CASSPRTSGGGEQYF.

This clonotype was recorded a few times. The chain is built from TRBV20-1 and TRBJ2-1, with a tentative D call TRBD1 (5 bases). Trimming took 3 bases from V and 2 from J, leaving 11 bases between them. CDR3 length: 14 amino acids. Looked up from germline, CDR1 is DFQATT and CDR2 is SNEGSKA (reference sequence). CDR3 loop: CSARGPGPYNEQFF. DNA for the CDR3: TGCAGTGCTAGGGGGCCAGGCCCCTACAATGAGCAGTTCTTC.

The table lists this clonotype with a few counts. J is TRBJ2-1 and V is TRBV4-3; TRBD2 is a possible D gene (6 bases). Germline values: CDR1 LGHNA, CDR2 YSLEER. The V gene lost 0 bases and the J gene lost 2 bases, with 14 bases spanning the gap. This CDR3 spans 17 amino acids. The CDR3 sequence: CASSQEAGPSPYNEQFF. The CDR3 region has the DNA TGCGCCAGCAGCCAAGAAGCGGGCCCCAGCCCCTACAATGAGCAGTTCTTC.

This clonotype was seen a handful of times. The chain recombines TRBV30 with TRBJ2-7; D gene unclear. Between the trimmed V and J ends, which lost 4 bases and 0 bases, there was a span of 10 bases. The CDR3 extends over 13 amino acids. The germline V gene encodes CDR1 GTSNPN and CDR2 SVGIG (reference sequence). For the CDR3, the DNA is TGTGCCTGGATGCAGGCTAGCTCCTACGAGCAGTACTTC. Protein product: CAWMQASSYEQYF.

The chain recombines TRBV29-1 with TRBJ1-1; no clear D. V was pared by 3 bases and J by 5 bases, with 13 bases between. The V gene's germline CDR1 is SQVTM and CDR2 ANQGSEA. The CDR3 is 13 residues long. CDR3 bases: TGCAGCGTTGAGTGGGGAAGAGGGACTGAAGCTTTCTTT. The encoded protein is CSVEWGRGTEAFF.

The gene calls are TRBV24-1 and TRBJ2-3; 9 nucleotides match TRBD2. Germline V gene sequence: CDR1 KGHDR, CDR2 SFDVKD. Unmatched junction bases numbered 3, after V lost 9 bases and J lost 0 bases. The CDR3 loop spans 14 amino acids. CDR3 DNA: TGTGCCACCCAGCGGGGGGCTAGCACAGATACGCAGTATTTT. Translating gives CATQRGASTDTQYF.

A remark on this clonotype: At one end, the junction sequence differs from germline, possibly due to a read error. V usage is TRBV27 and J usage is TRBJ1-2, with D perhaps TRBD1 (6 bases). The germline V gene has CDR1 MNHEY and CDR2 SMNVEV (reference sequence). The CDR3 has 16 residues. DNA of the CDR3: TGTGCCAGCAGTTCGTACCTGGCGGGGGCGAACTATGACTACACCTTC. Amino acids: CASSSYLAGANYDYTF.

This clonotype has only one observation. The chain has TRBV27 and TRBJ2-7; 14 bases map to TRBD2. Germline trimming cut 11 bases from V and 2 bases from J; bases unmatched to any gene: 5. Germline lookup yields CDR1 MNHEY and CDR2 SMNVEV (reference sequence). The CDR3 is made up of 14 amino acids. The CDR3 nucleotides read TGTGCCGGCCGGGGACTAGCGGGAGCCTACGAGCAGTACTTC. It yields the protein CAGRGLAGAYEQYF.

The rearrangement uses TRBV4-1 and TRBJ2-1, with a tentative D call TRBD2 (6 bases). V shed 0 bases and J shed 6 bases, with 12 bases lying between them. Germline CDR1 MGHRA, CDR2 YSYEKL. This CDR3 is built from 15 residues. As DNA, the CDR3 is TGCGCCAGCAGCCAAGAGGTGGGGACTCGCAATGAGCAGTTCTTC. Amino acid sequence: CASSQEVGTRNEQFF.

V is TRBV28 and J is TRBJ1-4, with D possibly TRBD1 on 6 matching bases. CDR3 length: 14 residues. Deletions cut 6 bases from V and 7 bases from J, with 15 bases between. CDR1 and CDR2 from the germline V gene are MDHEN and SYDVKM. The CDR3 region is CASRLQGFGEKLFF. CDR3 in DNA: TGTGCCAGCAGGCTACAGGGCTTCGGTGAAAAACTGTTTTTT.

In this sample, this clonotype turned up once. The rearrangement uses TRBV20-1 and TRBJ2-4; the match to TRBD2 covers 7 bases. The CDR3 is made up of 16 amino acids. Looked up from germline, CDR1 is DFQATT and CDR2 is SNEGSKA (reference sequence). The trim removed 5 bases at V and 9 bases at J, leaving 19 bases unmatched. In nucleotides, the CDR3 is TGCAGTGCTGAAGACGTTAGCGGGTCAGGTTGGAGCATTCAGTACTTC. This translates into CSAEDVSGSGWSIQYF.

This clonotype was counted between two and nine times. V is TRBV28 and J is TRBJ2-4; 8 positions agree with TRBD1. The end of the DNA is better explained by TRBJ2-7, so the J call may be wrong. Germline V lookup: CDR1 MDHEN, CDR2 SYDVKM. The CDR3 runs 15 residues. CDR3 sequence reads: CASSLPRGRGYEQYF. CDR3 nucleotide sequence: TGTGCCAGCAGTTTACCCAGGGGGCGAGGCTACGAGCAGTACTTC.

The V and J genes are TRBV6-2 or TRBV6-3 and TRBJ2-3; D may correspond to TRBD1 or TRBD2 (6 bases each). CDR1 is MNHEY and CDR2 is SVGEGT in the germline V gene. This CDR3 contains 14 residues. V dropped 8 bases and J dropped 1 base, with 13 bases sitting between them. CDR3 nucleotides: TGTGCCAGCTGGACGGGGGCTGGCACAGATACGCAGTATTTT. Protein sequence: CASWTGAGTDTQYF.